What follows is one TCR beta chain and its context. These data are taken from a study of blood T cell repertoires in COVID-19. Looking at the study overall: T cells, B-cell-depleted T cells, or PBMCs supplied cDNA or gDNA.

Clones were read by immunoSEQ multiplex PCR, and TCRdb kept only the in-frame ones, dropping some. Here the sample spans 380,000 or so clones, 70% to 90% being singletons. This TCR was recovered from a woman younger than 45 with acute COVID-19. The source material was PBMCs or T cells enriched from blood (not recorded which).

The CDR3 DNA reads TGTGCCAGCAGCTCTCTCGGGATAACTAGCGGATACAATGAGCAGTTCTTC. Protein product: CASSSLGITSGYNEQFF. The genes are TRBV7-2 and TRBJ2-1; 8 nucleotides align to TRBD2. The germline V gene encodes CDR1 SGHTA and CDR2 FQGNSA. V dropped 4 bases and J dropped 4; count of bases not matched to a gene: 12. The CDR3 is made up of 17 amino acids.